Listed below are T cell receptor beta chains from one sample, sequenced in a study of Tregs in tolerant kidney transplant recipients. TCRdb keeps only in-frame clones here, not all; method: immunoSEQ multiplex PCR. The sample includes around 15,000 clones, around four fifths of them seen just once. Sequenced here: Tregs from blood, sampled before the transplant. Receptors originate from a human donor who received a combined kidney and bone marrow transplant. The CDR3 runs from the conserved cysteine through the conserved F or W. D genes are given only for firm matches. The listing skips clone size in some rows; elsewhere it reads once, few, many or a size class.

J gene: TRBJ1-6
D gene: NA
clone size: NA
V gene: TRBV2
CDR3 DNA: TGTGCCAGCAGTGACCTCCTGAACCTCGGTTCACCCCTCCACTTT
CDR3 protein: CASSDLLNLGSPLHF

J gene: TRBJ2-5
D gene: NA
clone size: NA
V gene: TRBV5-4
CDR3 DNA: TGTGCCAGCAGCTTGGGGGTAGCCGAGACCCAGTACTTC
CDR3 protein: CASSLGVAETQYF

J gene: TRBJ1-1
D gene: TRBD1
clone size: NA
V gene: TRBV2
CDR3 DNA: TGTGCCAGCACCAAGACAGGGGTCATGACTGAAGCTTTCTTT
CDR3 protein: CASTKTGVMTEAFF

J gene: TRBJ2-5
D gene: NA
clone size: NA
V gene: TRBV5-4
CDR3 DNA: TGTGCCAGCAGCTTGGGCCAGACTTTAGAGACCCAGTACTTC
CDR3 protein: CASSLGQTLETQYF

J gene: TRBJ1-1
D gene: NA
clone size: NA
V gene: TRBV5-1
CDR3 DNA: TGCGCCAGCAGCTTGGGTACAGGGCCCCCCGGGGCTGAAGCTTTCTTT
CDR3 protein: CASSLGTGPPGAEAFF

J gene: TRBJ1-2
D gene: NA
clone size: NA
V gene: TRBV28
CDR3 DNA: TGTGCCAGCAGTTCGGAACAGGTTGCTAACTATGGCTACACCTTC
CDR3 protein: CASSSEQVANYGYTF

J gene: TRBJ2-7
D gene: NA
clone size: NA
V gene: TRBV27
CDR3 DNA: TGTGCCAGCAGTCCCCTCGGAGCTTGGGAGCAGTACTTC
CDR3 protein: CASSPLGAWEQYF

J gene: TRBJ2-1
D gene: NA
clone size: NA
V gene: TRBV7-2
CDR3 DNA: TGTGCCAGCAGCGGCAATAGCGGAGCAATTGATAATGAGCAGTTCTTC
CDR3 protein: CASSGNSGAIDNEQFF

J gene: TRBJ2-3
D gene: TRBD2
clone size: NA
V gene: TRBV19
CDR3 DNA: TGTGCCAGTAGTATACGACTAGCGGGGAGCACAGATACGCAGTATTTT
CDR3 protein: CASSIRLAGSTDTQYF

J gene: TRBJ2-7
D gene: NA
clone size: NA
V gene: TRBV10-1
CDR3 DNA: TGCGCCACCCCGAGCAGTAGCGTTTTCTCCTACGAGCAGTACTTC
CDR3 protein: CATPSSSVFSYEQYF

J gene: TRBJ1-2
D gene: NA
clone size: NA
V gene: TRBV6-6
CDR3 DNA: TGTGCCAGCAGTTATTCGAGGTCATCGGGGTATTATGGCTACACCTTC
CDR3 protein: CASSYSRSSGYYGYTF

J gene: TRBJ2-5
D gene: TRBD2
clone size: NA
V gene: TRBV14
CDR3 DNA: TGTGCCAGCAGCCCGGGACTAGCGGGATCAGAGACCCAGTACTTC
CDR3 protein: CASSPGLAGSETQYF

J gene: TRBJ2-1
D gene: NA
clone size: NA
V gene: TRBV19
CDR3 DNA: TGTGCCAGTAGCCAGGTGGGGGCGTCCACTGAGCAGTTCTTC
CDR3 protein: CASSQVGASTEQFF

J gene: TRBJ1-6
D gene: NA
clone size: few
V gene: TRBV27
CDR3 DNA: TGTGCCAGCAGTTTATCGGGGACAACTAATTCACCCCTCCACTTT
CDR3 protein: CASSLSGTTNSPLHF

J gene: TRBJ1-1
D gene: NA
clone size: NA
V gene: TRBV27
CDR3 DNA: TGTGCCAGCAGGGTACACGCTGATTGGGAAGCTTTCTTT
CDR3 protein: CASRVHADWEAFF

J gene: TRBJ2-6
D gene: NA
clone size: NA
V gene: TRBV10-3
CDR3 DNA: TGTGCCATCAGTGAGTCGAGAACTGGGGCCAACGTCCTGACTTTC
CDR3 protein: CAISESRTGANVLTF

J gene: TRBJ2-1
D gene: NA
clone size: NA
V gene: TRBV7-6
CDR3 DNA: TGTGCCAGCAGCTCTCAGATAGCGTCCAATGAGCAGTTCTTC
CDR3 protein: CASSSQIASNEQFF

J gene: TRBJ2-7
D gene: TRBD2
clone size: NA
V gene: TRBV11-2
CDR3 DNA: TGTGCCAGCAGCCCGTGGGCGGGAGACTACGAGCAGTACTTC
CDR3 protein: CASSPWAGDYEQYF

J gene: TRBJ1-2
D gene: TRBD1
clone size: NA
V gene: TRBV6-1
CDR3 DNA: TGTGCCAGCAGTGCGACGACTGGACAGGGGATAGTTGGCTACACCTTC
CDR3 protein: CASSATTGQGIVGYTF

J gene: TRBJ1-2
D gene: NA
clone size: once
V gene: TRBV18
CDR3 DNA: TGTGCCAGCTCACCAAGACACAACGACTATGGCTACACCTTC
CDR3 protein: CASSPRHNDYGYTF

J gene: TRBJ2-7
D gene: NA
clone size: NA
V gene: TRBV10-3
CDR3 DNA: TGTGCCATCAGTGAGCCGACCGCGGACAGAATACATTTGTCTTCGAGGCAGTACTTC
CDR3 protein: CAISEPTADRIHLSSRQYF

J gene: TRBJ2-5
D gene: TRBD2
clone size: NA
V gene: TRBV11-2
CDR3 DNA: TGTGCCAGCAGCCGGCTAGCGGGCGGAGAGACCCAGTACTTC
CDR3 protein: CASSRLAGGETQYF